The following is a T cell receptor (beta chain) sequence with its context. The sample is drawn from a study of blood T cells in healthy people across ages. A second PCR of about 6 to 11 cycles used a sample-barcoded 5' primer and a J-beta primer mix. Using its own MiXCR run on the 5' RACE reads, TCRdb lists one record per CDR3 protein. The sample has more than 650,000 distinct CDR3 sequences, 20% to 30% seen once. The extraction recovered at least 5.5 micrograms of total RNA per sample. Germline lookup yields CDR1 MNHEY and CDR2 SVGAGI. There are 16 residues in the CDR3. The V end lost 2 bases, the J end lost 4 bases, and 16 bases lay between the germline ends. The same sample was also studied in work on T cells of mothers and their children.

The sample taken for sequencing was blood. The sequence came from a boy younger than 18 in good health. The chain recombines TRBV6-5 with TRBJ2-3; tentatively, D is TRBD2 (6 bases). CDR3 in DNA: TGTGCCAGCAGTTACGGGCGCGGGGCTAGCGCAGATACGCAGTATTTT. This encodes CASSYGRGASADTQYF.